This T cell receptor beta chain was sequenced during a study of T-cell reconstitution after alpha-beta-depleted transplantation in children (dated by TCRdb to 2016 to 2017). Background on the whole study: T-cell immune reconstitution after TCRalphabeta/CD19-depleted allogeneic hematopoietic cell transplantation in children was quantitatively tracked in the study by means of TCR repertoire profiling.

In the paper's terms, the treatment or condition label means: allogeneic hematopoietic cell transplantation with graft depleted of TCRalphabeta T cells and CD19 B cells. The transplant recipients were children given TCRalphabeta/CD19-depleted allogeneic hematopoietic cell grafts. What the research found in general, with its limitations: In some patients, the high TCRbeta diversity seen at day 60 was put down to recipient T cells and intrathymic progenitors that had survived conditioning. The frequencies of hyperexpanded clones fell over the following months, and after one year, T-cell counts and TCRbeta diversity were mostly attributed to newly produced T cells. Apparently early alphabetaT-cell count recovery about two months after transplant reportedly relied on only several hundred rapidly expanded clones derived from non-depleted graft cells.

The CDR3 goes from the cysteine to the phenylalanine over 11 residues. The CDR3 DNA has 33 bases and is translated from base 1. CDR1 SQVTM and CDR2 ANQGSEA are derived from the germline V gene. The protocol used for the library was PCR. Reads for this sample came from an Illumina HiSeq 2500. TCR libraries were prepared with molecular barcoding, using unique molecular identifiers to normalize TCRbeta repertoire quantification. The raw public reads went through TCRdb reprocessing: fastp at Q25, MiXCR clone calling, in-frame beta chains kept. Entries that share a CDR3 protein sequence are merged under the most common genes and DNA. The sample data list roughly 400,000 distinct CDR3 sequences, and around 46% of these were observed just once. The ten largest make up under 35% of the sample. Comment on this clonotype: Its target antigen remains unknown. A much larger clone sits a single nucleotide away, making a read error possible.

The sample was PBMCs, taken before TCRalphabeta/CD19-depleted stem cell transplant. The chain couples TRBV29-1 to TRBJ2-3; TRBD2 is perhaps the D gene, given 5 matching bases. The receptor was isolated from a girl aged 2-10 years with aplastic anemia, due to receive a stem cell transplant. At the DNA level, the sequence is TGCAGCGTCGGGGTCGGGGATATGCAGTATTTT. Its translation is CSVGVGDMQYF.